The 21 T cell receptor beta chains reported below all come from one sample, sequenced in a study of shared clonotypes between healthy human individuals. The protocol was immunoSEQ multiplex PCR, while the TCRdb copy is restricted to in-frame clones and leaves out a portion. Counted here are roughly 2,000,000 clones, approximately 95% occurring once; the ten biggest clones make up approximately 1.2%. Naivety among CD8 cells was defined by CD45RO negativity and positive CCR7 selection, thereby excluding terminally differentiated effector memory CD45RA+ cells. What was sequenced was naive CD8+ T cells sorted from blood. The source is a man aged 18 to 29 in good health.

This clone has a handful of counts. The same CDR3 is also encoded by other DNA sequences in this sample. The chain recombines TRBV11-2 with TRBJ2-7; D not resolved. CDR3 length equals 12 residues. Germline CDR1 and CDR2: SGHAT and FQNNGV. V was pared by 0 bases and J by 4 bases, with 4 bases between. The CDR3 nucleotides read TGTGCCAGCAGCTTAGATCTTTACGAGCAGTACTTC. Encoded protein: CASSLDLYEQYF.

The V call is TRBV5-4, the J call TRBJ2-2, with D unclear. The germline V and J ends were trimmed by 4 bases and 3 bases, with 7 bases remaining between them. CDR1 is SGHNT and CDR2 is YYREEE in the germline V gene (reference sequence). The CDR3 sequence is 13 residues long. For the CDR3, the DNA is TGTGCCAGCAGCCCACGGGACACCGGGGAGCTGTTTTTT. Translated, it gives CASSPRDTGELFF.

V is TRBV19 and J is TRBJ2-1, with TRBD2 as a possible D gene (5 bases). Trimming took off 1 base at V and 5 bases at J, with 12 bases between the two ends. CDR3 length equals 15 residues. Germline V CDR1 and CDR2: LNHDA, SQIVND (reference sequence). CDR3: CASSIVPGINNEQFF. CDR3 coding DNA: TGTGCCAGTAGTATAGTCCCGGGAATCAACAATGAGCAGTTCTTC.

The rearrangement links TRBV10-2 to TRBJ1-1, with TRBD1 matching over 9 bases. CDR1 WSHSY and CDR2 SAAADI come from the germline V gene. The CDR3 covers 16 residues. V lost 4 bases to trimming and J lost 0 bases; unmatched junction nucleotides: 6. Here the CDR3 reads CASSGGQGSMNTEAFF. The CDR3 DNA is TGCGCCAGCAGTGGGGGACAGGGATCGATGAACACTGAAGCTTTCTTT.

Concerning this clone itself: Other nucleotide sequences from this sample produce the same CDR3. V is TRBV5-6 and J is TRBJ2-1, with D hard to call. Trimming removed 0 bases at V and 9 bases at J, with 7 bases between. The germline gives CDR1 SGHDT, CDR2 YYEEEE. There are 12 residues in the CDR3. CDR3 amino acids: CASSLGGSEQFF. The CDR3 region has the DNA TGTGCCAGCAGCTTGGGAGGCAGTGAGCAGTTCTTC.

V and J are TRBV6-1 and TRBJ2-7; D is unresolved. Per germline, CDR1 MNHNS and CDR2 SASEGT. V gave up 1 base and J gave up 6 bases, with 7 bases separating them. The CDR3 runs to 12 residues. CDR3 in amino acids: CASSEGHAEQYF. The CDR3 nucleotides read TGTGCCAGCAGTGAAGGGCACGCCGAGCAGTACTTC.

The chain joins TRBV28 to TRBJ2-1; no clear D gene. Germline assignment: CDR1 MDHEN and CDR2 SYDVKM. Trimming cost V 4 bases and J 0 bases, with 4 bases left between them. The CDR3 loop spans 13 amino acids. The CDR3 region has the DNA TGTGCCAGCAGTTACGTCTCCTACAATGAGCAGTTCTTC. Amino acids: CASSYVSYNEQFF.

As regards this clone: Sequence at one end of the junction differs from germline and may be a read error. The rearrangement joins TRBV4-1 to TRBJ1-1; the D is unclear. The CDR3 has 11 amino acids. From germline, CDR1 is MGHRA and CDR2 YSYEKL. The CDR3 nucleotides read TGCGCCAGCAGCTGGAACGCTGAAGCTTTCTTT. Its translation: CASSWNAEAFF.

The V and J genes are TRBV11-2 and TRBJ1-4; D is ambiguous. The germline V and J ends were trimmed by 0 bases and 0 bases, with 11 bases remaining between them. CDR3 length: 17 amino acids. Germline values: CDR1 SGHAT, CDR2 FQNNGV. This chain's CDR3 is CASSLDSHFATNEKLFF. Written as DNA, the CDR3 is TGTGCCAGCAGCTTAGATAGTCACTTTGCAACTAATGAAAAACTGTTTTTT. Full variable domain (rest looked up from reference TRBV11-2 and TRBJ1-4): EAGVAQSPRYKIIEKRQSVAFWCNPISGHATLYWYQQILGQGPKLLIQFQNNGVVDDSQLPKDRFSAERLKGVDSTLKIQPAKLEDSAVYLCASSLDSHFATNEKLFFGSGTQLSVL.

The chain couples TRBV27 to TRBJ1-1; tentative D call: TRBD1 (6 bases). This CDR3 comprises 14 residues. V dropped 6 bases and J dropped 3 bases, with 14 bases sitting between them. Germline V gene data show CDR1 as MNHEY and CDR2 as SMNVEV (reference sequence). The CDR3 loop reads CASRKGGAYTEAFF. CDR3 coding DNA: TGTGCCAGCAGGAAGGGGGGCGCCTACACTGAAGCTTTCTTT.

V and J are TRBV28 and TRBJ2-3; no clear D. V was clipped by 3 bases and J by 5 bases, with 6 bases between them. The V gene's germline CDR1 is MDHEN and CDR2 SYDVKM. The CDR3 is made up of 12 amino acids. The CDR3 bases are TGTGCCAGCAGTTTCGGTGAAGATACGCAGTATTTT. This codes for CASSFGEDTQYF.

The chain joins TRBV7-6 to TRBJ2-7; D not certain. With 5 bases removed from V and 0 bases from J, the gap between germline ends came to 11 bases. Germline assignment: CDR1 SGHVS and CDR2 FNYEAQ. The CDR3 contains 14 residues. CDR3 DNA: TGTGCCAGCAGCCCTCAGGTTAGCTCCTACGAGCAGTACTTC. This gives the protein CASSPQVSSYEQYF.

Here the CDR3 DNA reads TGTGCCAGCGGACAGGGGGAGGGAAACACCATATATTTT. As protein: CASGQGEGNTIYF. J is TRBJ1-3 and V is TRBV7-6; TRBD1 matches 10 bases. CDR1 is SGHVS and CDR2 is FNYEAQ in the germline V gene. This CDR3 has 13 amino acids. V was pared by 8 bases and J by 4 bases, with 2 bases of the junction left unmatched.

V is TRBV29-1 and J is TRBJ1-4, with a weak D call TRBD1 (5 bases). Trimming removed 3 bases at V and 12 bases at J, with 17 bases between. The CDR3 spans 13 residues. Germline lookup yields CDR1 SQVTM and CDR2 ANQGSEA. DNA for the CDR3: TGCAGCGTTGAGGGGGGTCGAGATCGGGAACTGTTTTTT. Protein: CSVEGGRDRELFF.

Note on this clone: Other nucleotide sequences in the sample specify the same CDR3. V usage is TRBV28 and J usage is TRBJ2-7; 8 bases are shared with TRBD1. V lost 2 bases and J lost 2; bases outside the gene matches: 2. There are 14 residues in the CDR3. Germline V gene lookup returns CDR1 MDHEN and CDR2 SYDVKM. CDR3 amino acids: CASSLGQGTYEQYF. CDR3 DNA: TGTGCCAGCAGTTTAGGACAGGGAACCTACGAGCAGTACTTC.

This clone is a singleton in its sample. The CDR3 DNA reads as TGTGCCAGCAGCCTTAGCGGCAGCACAGATACGCAGTATTTT. Translated, it gives CASSLSGSTDTQYF. V gene TRBV7-9 combines with J gene TRBJ2-3; possible D gene TRBD2, 6 bases. The CDR3 sequence is 14 residues long. The germline V gene encodes CDR1 SEHNR and CDR2 FQNEAQ (reference sequence). Trimming removed 5 bases at V and 0 bases at J, with 9 bases between.

The gene calls are TRBV9 and TRBJ1-3; 12 bases align to TRBD1. The V segment lost 3 bases and the J segment 3 bases; nucleotides outside the gene matches: 7. The germline V gene has CDR1 SGDLS and CDR2 YYNGEE. This CDR3 comprises 17 residues. The CDR3 DNA follows: TGTGCCAGCAGCGAAACGGGGACAGGGGGCCGTGGAAACACCATATATTTT. This gives the protein CASSETGTGGRGNTIYF. The full variable domain, its missing parts supplied by reference TRBV9 and TRBJ1-3, is DSGVTQTPKHLITATGQRVTLRCSPRSGDLSVYWYQQSLDQGLQFLIQYYNGEERAKGNILERFSAQQFPDLHSELNLSSLELGDSALYFCASSETGTGGRGNTIYFGEGSWLTVV.

This sequence joins TRBV5-1 and TRBJ2-2; TRBD1 is a possible D gene (5 bases). The CDR3 has 13 amino acids. Trimming took 4 bases from V and 5 from J, leaving 9 bases between them. Germline values: CDR1 SGHRS, CDR2 YFSETQ. CDR3 in amino acids: CASSTRVTGELFF. CDR3 nucleotides: TGCGCCAGCAGCACCAGGGTTACCGGGGAGCTGTTTTTT.

The rearrangement uses TRBV11-2 and TRBJ2-7; 10 bases line up with TRBD1. The length of the CDR3 is 14 residues. Looked up from germline, CDR1 is SGHAT and CDR2 is FQNNGV. V was pared by 1 base and J by 5 bases, with 2 bases of the junction left unmatched. The CDR3 DNA sequence: TGTGCCAGCAGCTTAGTCGGGACAGGGGACGAGCAGTACTTC. Translating gives CASSLVGTGDEQYF.

The CDR3 DNA is TGTGCCTGGAGCGAGGGAGCGGGACCTAGCACAGATACGCAGTATTTT. Its translation: CAWSEGAGPSTDTQYF. The chain recombines TRBV30 with TRBJ2-3, with TRBD2 identical over 7 bases. V dropped 3 bases and J dropped 0; count of bases not matched to a gene: 9. The CDR3 loop spans 16 amino acids. Germline-derived CDR1 and CDR2 are GTSNPN and SVGIG (reference sequence).

A remark on this clone: The sample contains more than one DNA sequence encoding this CDR3. The chain recombines TRBV2 with TRBJ2-3; D is perhaps TRBD1 (5 bases). V was pared by 3 bases and J by 1 base, with 11 bases between. Germline V gene sequence: CDR1 SNHLY, CDR2 FYNNEI. The CDR3 extends over 15 amino acids. DNA for the CDR3: TGTGCCAGCAGTGACCCCCAGGGTGGCACAGATACGCAGTATTTT. Translation: CASSDPQGGTDTQYF.